These 24 T cell receptor beta chains were sequenced from one sample in a study of blood T cell repertoires in COVID-19. The assay was immunoSEQ multiplex PCR, and TCRdb's table has in-frame clones only and misses some. The sample lists under 300,000 clones, about four fifths seen once, with roughly a tenth in the top ten. Sequenced input: peripheral blood. The receptors were sampled from a woman aged 50 to 60 who had recovered from COVID-19.

The chain uses TRBV12-3 or TRBV12-4 and TRBJ1-4, with D tentatively TRBD1 (6 bases). V was trimmed by 1 base and J by 11 bases, leaving 11 bases between them. This CDR3 is built from 13 residues. The CDR3 sequence: CASSLDRVGKLFF. CDR3 nucleotide sequence: TGTGCCAGCAGTTTAGACAGGGTAGGGAAACTGTTTTTT.

This chain uses TRBV7-2 with TRBJ1-6; D uncertain. The V gene lost 3 bases and the J gene lost 14 bases, with 14 bases spanning the gap. This CDR3 comprises 13 residues. Germline V gene data show CDR1 as SGHTA and CDR2 as FQGNSA. CDR3 residues: CASSFSKSEALHF. CDR3 in DNA: TGTGCCAGCAGCTTTAGTAAGTCGGAGGCCCTCCACTTT.

This chain connects TRBV7-7 to TRBJ2-7; D might be TRBD2 (6 bases). Germline V gives CDR1 SSHAT, CDR2 FNYEAQ (reference sequence). Trimming removed 1 base from V and 4 bases from J, with 14 bases in between. The CDR3 extends over 15 amino acids. The CDR3 region has the DNA TGTGCCAGCAGCTTAGGCGCGGGGAGTAAATACGAGCAGTACTTC. Protein: CASSLGAGSKYEQYF. Full variable domain (remainder filled in from reference TRBV7-7 and TRBJ2-7): GAGVSQSPRYKVTKRGQDVTLRCDPISSHATLYWYQQALGQGPEFLTYFNYEAQPDKSGLPSDRFSAERPEGSISTLTIQRTEQRDSAMYRCASSLGAGSKYEQYFGPGTRLTVT.

This chain connects TRBV27 to TRBJ1-6; no definite D call. V shed 2 bases and J shed 8 bases, with 13 bases lying between them. CDR3 size: 15 residues. Germline CDR1 reads MNHEY; CDR2 reads SMNVEV (reference sequence). CDR3 protein: CASSLRGDPYSPLHF. CDR3 bases: TGTGCCAGCAGTTTACGCGGGGATCCCTATTCACCCCTCCACTTT.

The CDR3 protein is CASSDSEKNIQYF. In DNA form, the CDR3 reads TGTGCCAGTAGTGACAGTGAAAAAAACATTCAGTACTTC. J is TRBJ2-4 and V is TRBV19, with a possible D match to TRBD1 (5 bases). This CDR3 spans 13 amino acids. Germline lookup yields CDR1 LNHDA and CDR2 SQIVND (reference sequence). V was pared by 5 bases and J by 4 bases, with 9 bases between.

The chain uses TRBV6-2 or TRBV6-3 and TRBJ2-1; 11 bases fit TRBD2. Germline V gives CDR1 MNHEY, CDR2 SVGEGT. Trimming at V came to 2 bases and at J to 2 bases, leaving 5 bases not matched to a gene. The CDR3 covers 17 residues. The CDR3 nucleotides read TGTGCCAGCAGTTACACCCCTAGCGGGGGGCCCTACAATGAGCAGTTCTTC. This codes for CASSYTPSGGPYNEQFF.

The chain joins TRBV9 to TRBJ1-1, with unresolved D. This CDR3 has 15 amino acids. The V gene lost 0 bases and the J gene lost 0 bases, with 9 bases spanning the gap. CDR1 is SGDLS and CDR2 is YYNGEE in the germline V gene. The CDR3 DNA follows: TGTGCCAGCAGCGTAGAAGAGGGCCTGAACACTGAAGCTTTCTTT. Its translation: CASSVEEGLNTEAFF.

Notes on this clone: In this CDR3 the conserved last residue, phenylalanine or tryptophan, is missing, so a read error is likely. The DNA is left out, because the CDR3 cannot be placed on it with certainty; the CDR3 is given as TCRdb lists it. The V and J genes are TRBV10-1 and TRBJ2-7; the table's TRBD1 call for D was not verified on the DNA. The V gene's germline CDR1 is WNHNN and CDR2 SYGVQD (reference sequence). The CDR3 is 11 amino acids in total, end residues counted. CDR3 sequence: CASRETVTSFS.

The rearrangement uses TRBV28 and TRBJ2-7; D is possibly TRBD1 (6 bases). CDR1 is MDHEN, CDR2 SYDVKM, per germline. V shed 3 bases and J shed 4 bases, with 16 bases lying between them. The CDR3 consists of 15 residues. CDR3 bases: TGTGCCAGCAGTTTTTCAGGGGTCGAGGGGTACGAGCAGTACTTC. Translated: CASSFSGVEGYEQYF.

The rearrangement joins TRBV3-1 (or the pseudogene TRBV3-2) to TRBJ2-7, with D unclear. Germline CDR1 and CDR2: LGHDT and YNNKEL (reference sequence). The germline V and J ends were trimmed by 1 base and 0 bases, with 10 bases remaining between them. This CDR3 contains 15 residues. The CDR3 nucleotides are TGTGCCAGCAGCCAAGGAAACAGATACTCCTACGAGCAGTACTTC. Translation: CASSQGNRYSYEQYF.

The rearrangement links TRBV4-3 to TRBJ2-2; D is ambiguous. V dropped 1 base and J dropped 1 base, with 10 bases sitting between them. The CDR3 contains 16 residues. Germline V gene data show CDR1 as LGHNA and CDR2 as YSLEER. The CDR3 loop is CASSQAWAGNTGELFF. CDR3 DNA: TGCGCCAGCAGCCAAGCCTGGGCCGGGAACACCGGGGAGCTGTTTTTT.

The chain recombines TRBV9 with TRBJ2-3; the match to TRBD2 covers 11 bases. This CDR3 spans 18 amino acids. Germline values: CDR1 SGDLS, CDR2 YYNGEE. V trimming: 3 bases; J trimming: 2 bases; junction bases outside the gene matches: 11. CDR3 residues: CASSETSGNLLLTDTQYF. CDR3 sequence (DNA): TGTGCCAGCAGCGAGACTAGCGGGAACCTCCTACTCACAGATACGCAGTATTTT.

This chain connects TRBV9 to TRBJ2-7; the D gene is possibly TRBD2 (6 bases). V shed 1 base and J shed 0 bases, with 14 bases lying between them. Germline V gene data show CDR1 as SGDLS and CDR2 as YYNGEE. The CDR3 length is 16 residues. The CDR3 sequence is CASSVLGGGSSYEQYF. The CDR3 coding sequence is TGTGCCAGCAGCGTACTCGGTGGGGGGAGCTCCTACGAGCAGTACTTC.

The chain couples TRBV10-3 to TRBJ1-1; 9 nucleotides match TRBD1. This CDR3 contains 19 residues. Unmatched junction bases numbered 19, after V lost 6 bases and J lost 2 bases. Per the germline V gene, CDR1 is ENHRY and CDR2 is SYGVKD. The CDR3 protein is CAIRTGTGPYDVINTEAFF. Here the CDR3 DNA reads TGTGCCATCAGAACCGGGACAGGGCCATACGATGTAATAAACACTGAAGCTTTCTTT.

This chain joins TRBV28 and TRBJ2-1, with 7 bases lining up with TRBD2. J lost 9 bases, V lost 4 bases, and 15 bases had no gene match. Germline CDR1 and CDR2: MDHEN and SYDVKM. CDR3 length: 16 amino acids. As DNA, the CDR3 is TGTGCCAGCAGTTCCCACTCGGGACTATCAGTACCTGAGCAGTTCTTC. It codes for CASSSHSGLSVPEQFF. Using reference TRBV28 and TRBJ2-1 for the parts outside the CDR3, the full variable domain is DVKVTQSSRYLVKRTGEKVFLECVQDMDHENMFWYRQDPGLGLRLIYFSYDVKMKEKGDIPEGYSVSREKKERFSLILESASTNQTSMYLCASSSHSGLSVPEQFFGPGTRLTVL.

The chain is built from TRBV7-2 and TRBJ2-1, with a tentative D call TRBD2 (6 bases). The germline V gene encodes CDR1 SGHTA and CDR2 FQGNSA. V was shortened by 3 bases and J by 9 bases, with 15 bases between the two germline ends. The CDR3 is made up of 14 amino acids. The CDR3 region has the DNA TGTGCCAGCAGCTTGATGGGACTTGAGCCTGAGCAGTTCTTC. Its translation: CASSLMGLEPEQFF.

V usage is TRBV10-1 and J usage is TRBJ1-5, with D perhaps matching TRBD1 (6 bases). V lost 4 bases to trimming and J lost 3 bases, with 10 bases between them. CDR3 length equals 14 residues. Looked up from germline, CDR1 is WNHNN and CDR2 is SYGVQD (reference sequence). The CDR3 DNA reads TGCGCCAGCAGTGCCGGACAGAACAATCAGCCCCAGCATTTT. It yields the protein CASSAGQNNQPQHF.

The genes are TRBV18 and TRBJ2-6; 8 nucleotides agree with TRBD1. The CDR3 loop spans 16 amino acids. Germline CDR1 KGHSH, CDR2 LQKENI. V dropped 7 bases and J dropped 4; count of bases not matched to a gene: 9. CDR3 nucleotide sequence: TGTGCCAGCTACGGTCGGGACAGGTCGGGGGCCAACGTCCTGACTTTC. Residues: CASYGRDRSGANVLTF.

V usage is TRBV3-1 (or the pseudogene TRBV3-2) and J usage is TRBJ2-7; D might be TRBD2 (7 bases). Germline assignment: CDR1 LGHDT and CDR2 YNNKEL (reference sequence). Trimming removed 6 bases at V and 4 bases at J, with 16 bases between. The CDR3 spans 14 residues. The CDR3 is CASSPWGGQYEQYF. CDR3 DNA sequence: TGTGCCAGCAGTCCTTGGGGGGGCCAGTACGAGCAGTACTTC.

This clone came up a few times. This sequence joins TRBV28 and TRBJ2-7; D possibly corresponds to TRBD1 (5 bases). V lost 3 bases and J lost 5, with 11 bases in between. CDR1 is MDHEN and CDR2 is SYDVKM in the germline V gene. The CDR3 runs 13 residues. The DNA of the CDR3 is TGTGCCAGCAGTTTGTCAGGGTCCGACGAGCAGTACTTC. Protein sequence: CASSLSGSDEQYF.

This clone was counted a single time. This chain links TRBV19 with TRBJ1-1; TRBD1 matches 7 bases. Germline loops: CDR1 LNHDA, CDR2 SQIVND (reference sequence). Losses at the gene ends were 1 base for V and 6 bases for J; bases not matched to a gene: 5. This CDR3 has 14 residues. CDR3 loop: CASSIAQGGAEAFF. The CDR3 coding sequence is TGTGCCAGTAGTATAGCTCAGGGGGGCGCTGAAGCTTTCTTT. Supplemented by reference TRBV19 and TRBJ1-1, the full variable domain reads DGGITQSPKYLFRKEGQNVTLSCEQNLNHDAMYWYRQDPGQGLRLIYYSQIVNDFQKGDIAEGYSVSREKKESFPLTVTSAQKNPTAFYLCASSIAQGGAEAFFGQGTRLTVV.

This chain connects TRBV5-1 to TRBJ2-7; 8 nucleotides agree with TRBD2. CDR1 and CDR2 (germline): SGHRS, YFSETQ. The V gene end was trimmed by 0 bases and the J gene end by 5 bases; junction bases not matched to a gene: 13. The CDR3 has 17 residues. Written as DNA, the CDR3 is TGCGCCAGCAGCTTGGTCCTGACCAGCGGGGGCCCTAACGAGCAGTACTTC. It specifies CASSLVLTSGGPNEQYF.

The chain recombines TRBV2 with TRBJ2-7; TRBD1 might be the D (6 bases). V was shortened by 0 bases and J by 7 bases, with 19 bases between the two germline ends. Germline V gene sequence: CDR1 SNHLY, CDR2 FYNNEI. This CDR3 contains 16 residues. CDR3 protein: CASSEAVGQGPREQYF. DNA for the CDR3: TGTGCCAGCAGTGAAGCGGTCGGGCAGGGGCCAAGGGAGCAGTACTTC.

V usage is TRBV27 and J usage is TRBJ2-7, with D possibly being TRBD1 (6 bases). V was pared by 7 bases and J by 2 bases, with 18 bases between. In germline, CDR1 is MNHEY, CDR2 SMNVEV (reference sequence). CDR3 size: 15 residues. The CDR3: CASTPAGTPTYEQYF. In DNA, the CDR3 is TGTGCCAGCACCCCAGCCGGGACACCAACCTACGAGCAGTACTTC.